These 30 T cell receptor beta chains came from one sample sequenced in a study of blood T cell repertoires in COVID-19. Method: immunoSEQ multiplex PCR; TCRdb's copy keeps in-frame clones and lacks some. The data show fewer than 90,000 clones, with 80% seen just once and less than 20% held by the top ten. Sequencing input: peripheral blood. The receptors originated from a woman older than 75 with acute or convalescent COVID-19.

The chain links TRBV5-4 to TRBJ2-1; 7 bases line up with TRBD2. Germline loops: CDR1 SGHNT, CDR2 YYREEE (reference sequence). V lost 0 bases, J lost 6 bases, and 6 bases stayed unmatched. The CDR3 length is 15 residues. The CDR3: CASSLGGGEINEQFF. DNA of the CDR3: TGTGCCAGCAGCTTGGGTGGGGGGGAAATCAATGAGCAGTTCTTC.

The chain is built from TRBV7-8 and TRBJ2-5; maybe TRBD2 (6 bases). This CDR3 contains 15 residues. V was shortened by 5 bases and J by 5 bases, with 18 bases between the two germline ends. Germline V gene data show CDR1 as SGHVS and CDR2 as FQNEAQ. CDR3 protein: CASSAEGSRVETQYF. In nucleotides, the CDR3 is TGTGCCAGCAGCGCGGAGGGATCCCGAGTGGAGACCCAGTACTTC.

This clone was observed once. This chain links TRBV29-1 with TRBJ1-4; 7 bases are a match to TRBD1. CDR3 length: 14 residues. Germline trimming cut 6 bases from V and 7 bases from J; bases unmatched to any gene: 11. Germline V CDR1 and CDR2: SQVTM, ANQGSEA. CDR3 residues: CSVRDDRAGEKLFF. DNA of the CDR3: TGCAGCGTGAGGGACGACAGGGCGGGTGAAAAACTGTTTTTT. Supplemented by reference TRBV29-1 and TRBJ1-4, the full variable domain reads SAVISQKPSRDICQRGTSLTIQCQVDSQVTMMFWYRQQPGQSLTLIATANQGSEATYESGFVIDKFPISRPNLTFSTLTVSNMSPEDSSIYLCSVRDDRAGEKLFFGSGTQLSVL.

V is TRBV20-1 and J is TRBJ2-7, with 7 bases aligning to TRBD1. Germline CDR1 reads DFQATT; CDR2 reads SNEGSKA (reference sequence). The CDR3 extends over 14 amino acids. V lost 3 bases to trimming and J lost 1 base; unmatched junction nucleotides: 6. CDR3 coding DNA: TGCAGTGCTAGTATGCCAGGGGGATCCTACGAGCAGTACTTC. Protein: CSASMPGGSYEQYF.

V gene TRBV5-1 combines with J gene TRBJ1-3, with D perhaps TRBD1 (6 bases). Germline V gives CDR1 SGHRS, CDR2 YFSETQ. V lost 4 bases and J 1 base, leaving 15 bases between the germline ends. The CDR3 sequence is 16 residues long. The CDR3 is CASSLIPQGSGNTIYF. CDR3 nucleotide sequence: TGCGCCAGCAGCCTCATCCCTCAGGGGTCTGGAAACACCATATATTTT.

This chain joins TRBV7-9 and TRBJ1-3; 9 bases map to TRBD1. This CDR3 region has 15 residues. The V gene end was trimmed by 2 bases and the J gene end by 2 bases; junction bases not matched to a gene: 1. Germline V gene sequence: CDR1 SEHNR, CDR2 FQNEAQ (reference sequence). CDR3 coding DNA: TGTGCCAGCAGCTTACGACAGGGGGCTGGAAACACCATATATTTT. It yields the protein CASSLRQGAGNTIYF.

This clone occurred once. The V call is TRBV18, the J call TRBJ1-6, with TRBD1 matching over 9 bases. The trim removed 5 bases at V and 6 bases at J, leaving 5 bases unmatched. The CDR3 is made up of 15 amino acids. CDR1 KGHSH and CDR2 LQKENI come from the germline V gene. The CDR3 sequence is CASSNVTGGNSPLHF. CDR3 DNA: TGTGCCAGCTCAAATGTGACAGGGGGTAATTCACCCCTCCACTTT.

The V call is TRBV4-2, the J call TRBJ2-4; 7 nucleotides align to TRBD2. The germline V gene has CDR1 LGHNA and CDR2 YNFKEQ. This CDR3 is built from 15 residues. V dropped 0 bases and J dropped 8; count of bases not matched to a gene: 7. The CDR3: CASSQDGGGSDIQYF. The CDR3 DNA is TGTGCCAGCAGCCAAGATGGGGGAGGGTCAGACATTCAGTACTTC.

The gene calls are TRBV5-1 and TRBJ1-6; 7 bases agree with TRBD1. J was trimmed by 14 bases and V by 4 bases; bases with no gene match: 12. CDR1 and CDR2 from the germline V gene are SGHRS and YFSETQ. The CDR3 extends over 14 amino acids. DNA of the CDR3: TGCGCCAGCAGCCGGGACAGCCCCGCGATATCCCTCCACTTT. This codes for CASSRDSPAISLHF.

The chain carries TRBV2 and TRBJ1-2; 8 bases match TRBD1. Trimming cost V 6 bases and J 2 bases; bases outside gene matches: 5. This CDR3 is built from 14 residues. The V gene's germline CDR1 is SNHLY and CDR2 FYNNEI. The CDR3 DNA reads as TGTGCCAGCAGCCCCCGGACAGGGAACTATGGCTACACCTTC. As protein: CASSPRTGNYGYTF.

This clone showed up just a few times. CDR3 DNA: TGTGCCAGCAGCCAATCTTCAGGTTCACAGCCCCAGCATTTT. Translation: CASSQSSGSQPQHF. The chain couples TRBV16 to TRBJ1-5, with D unclear. Germline CDR1 is KGHSY and CDR2 is FQNENV. This CDR3 spans 14 amino acids. V shed 0 bases and J shed 7 bases, with 10 bases lying between them.

With respect to this clone: Other DNA sequences within the sample encode an identical CDR3. The J gene is TRBJ2-2, the V gene TRBV5-1; 9 bases are shared with TRBD2. The CDR3 contains 14 residues. V dropped 6 bases and J dropped 5; count of bases not matched to a gene: 5. Germline CDR1 is SGHRS and CDR2 is YFSETQ. This chain's CDR3 is CASKGLAGTGELFF. The CDR3 region has the DNA TGCGCCAGCAAGGGGCTAGCGGGAACCGGGGAGCTGTTTTTT. The full variable domain, completed using reference TRBV5-1 and TRBJ2-2, is KAGVTQTPRYLIKTRGQQVTLSCSPISGHRSVSWYQQTPGQGLQFLFEYFSETQRNKGNFPGRFSGRQFSNSRSEMNVSTLELGDSALYLCASKGLAGTGELFFGEGSRLTVL.

The chain combines TRBV7-8 with TRBJ1-6; 7 positions match TRBD1. Germline V gives CDR1 SGHVS, CDR2 FQNEAQ. The junction had 6 bases not matched to a gene; V was cut back by 7 bases and J by 6 bases. The CDR3 has 14 residues. The CDR3 DNA follows: TGTGCCAGCACCCCGACAGGGCCTAATTCACCCCTCCACTTT. Translating it yields CASTPTGPNSPLHF.

The CDR3 nucleotides are TGTGCCAGCAGCCACGGGACAGGGGCGGATACGCAGTATTTT. Translation gives CASSHGTGADTQYF. The chain is built from TRBV3-1 (or the pseudogene TRBV3-2) and TRBJ2-3; TRBD1 matches at 10 bases. This CDR3 has 14 residues. The trim removed 3 bases at V and 6 bases at J, leaving 3 bases unmatched. CDR1 is LGHDT and CDR2 is YNNKEL in the germline V gene (reference sequence).

V is TRBV7-2 and J is TRBJ1-2; no reliable D call. CDR1 is SGHTA, CDR2 FQGNSA, per germline. Trimming stripped 5 bases from V and 4 bases from J, with 8 bases between. There are 12 residues in the CDR3. CDR3 residues: CASSLASYGYTF. The CDR3 coding sequence is TGTGCCAGCAGCCTCGCGTCCTATGGCTACACCTTC.

This clone was recorded once. V usage is TRBV5-4 and J usage is TRBJ2-7; 11 bases line up with TRBD1. The CDR3 extends over 16 amino acids. V was clipped by 0 bases and J by 6 bases; unmatched bases: 8. Germline loops: CDR1 SGHNT, CDR2 YYREEE (reference sequence). In nucleotides, the CDR3 is TGTGCCAGCAGCTTGGGGGCCGGACAGGGGGCAGGCGAGCAGTACTTC. Amino acid sequence: CASSLGAGQGAGEQYF.

The rearrangement links TRBV29-1 to TRBJ1-1; 12 bases fit TRBD1. Germline V gene data show CDR1 as SQVTM and CDR2 as ANQGSEA. V shed 6 bases and J 2 bases; nucleotides not matched to a gene: 7. This CDR3 is 15 amino acids long. The CDR3 here is CSVSGTGGYNTEAFF. Written as DNA, the CDR3 is TGCAGCGTCTCCGGGACAGGGGGCTACAACACTGAAGCTTTCTTT.

This chain links TRBV6-5 with TRBJ2-5, with 14 bases fitting TRBD2. CDR1 and CDR2 from the germline V gene are MNHEY and SVGAGI. With V trimmed by 4 bases and J by 5 bases, 6 bases remained unmatched. The CDR3 is 16 residues long. CDR3 amino acids: CASSSGLAGVRETQYF. The CDR3 coding sequence is TGTGCCAGCAGTTCGGGACTAGCGGGAGTAAGGGAGACCCAGTACTTC.

This chain connects TRBV7-2 to TRBJ2-5; 7 bases fit TRBD2. The CDR3 loop spans 14 amino acids. The V gene end was trimmed by 5 bases and the J gene end by 5 bases; junction bases not matched to a gene: 8. Germline assignment: CDR1 SGHTA and CDR2 FQGNSA. The CDR3 DNA reads TGTGCCAGCAGCCAGTTTGGGAGGGACGAGACCCAGTACTTC. Translated: CASSQFGRDETQYF.

CDR3 amino acids: CASSPEKTQTDTQYF. The CDR3 region has the DNA TGTGCCAGCTCACCGGAGAAAACCCAAACAGATACGCAGTATTTT. V gene TRBV18 combines with J gene TRBJ2-3; D not resolved. The CDR3 length is 15 residues. The germline V and J ends were trimmed by 3 bases and 3 bases, with 13 bases remaining between them. Germline lookup yields CDR1 KGHSH and CDR2 LQKENI.

The V and J genes are TRBV5-1 and TRBJ2-5, with TRBD2 matching over 14 bases. Germline V CDR1 and CDR2: SGHRS, YFSETQ. The CDR3 contains 17 residues. V trimming: 0 bases; J trimming: 5 bases; junction bases outside the gene matches: 6. CDR3 sequence (DNA): TGCGCCAGCAGCTTGGGACTAGCGGGAGGGGAATTTGAGACCCAGTACTTC. This codes for CASSLGLAGGEFETQYF.

The chain links TRBV4-2 to TRBJ2-7, with TRBD1 matching over 7 bases. The V gene's germline CDR1 is LGHNA and CDR2 YNFKEQ. With V trimmed by 4 bases and J by 0 bases, 6 bases remained unmatched. This CDR3 comprises 15 residues. CDR3 in amino acids: CASSLDRVASYEQYF. DNA for the CDR3: TGTGCCAGCAGCCTCGACAGGGTGGCCTCCTACGAGCAGTACTTC.

The chain is built from TRBV11-3 and TRBJ2-1, with 10 bases that match TRBD1. Trimming took 1 base from V and 4 from J; bases not matched to a gene: 1. The CDR3 contains 15 residues. Germline V gene lookup returns CDR1 SGHNT and CDR2 YENEEA. CDR3 in amino acids: CASSLGTGGYNEQFF. Here the CDR3 DNA reads TGTGCCAGCAGCTTAGGGACAGGGGGTTACAATGAGCAGTTCTTC.

The chain uses TRBV6-1 and TRBJ1-5; D remains ambiguous. Germline CDR1 is MNHNS and CDR2 is SASEGT. Trimming removed 2 bases at V and 6 bases at J, with 14 bases between. The CDR3 has 15 residues. The CDR3 DNA reads as TGTGCCAGCAGTGAACCGGGGAGGGTTATTCAGCCCCAGCATTTT. It encodes CASSEPGRVIQPQHF.

The chain couples TRBV3-1 (or the pseudogene TRBV3-2) to TRBJ2-7; 10 bases align to TRBD2. The CDR3 is made up of 19 amino acids. Germline loops: CDR1 LGHDT, CDR2 YNNKEL (reference sequence). The trim removed 1 base at V and 2 bases at J, leaving 14 bases unmatched. CDR3 loop: CASSQGVVAGGGGAYEQYF. The CDR3 coding sequence is TGTGCCAGCAGCCAAGGGGTCGTAGCGGGAGGCGGAGGTGCCTACGAGCAGTACTTC.

This clone was counted between two and nine times. The chain has TRBV18 and TRBJ1-2; no clear D gene. This CDR3 comprises 13 residues. Per germline, CDR1 KGHSH and CDR2 LQKENI. The V and J ends lost 3 bases and 4 bases respectively, with 9 bases between them. CDR3 in DNA: TGTGCCAGCTCACCCTGGGGAGCCTATGGCTACACCTTC. This codes for CASSPWGAYGYTF.

The chain is built from TRBV7-2 and TRBJ2-2; 10 nucleotides match TRBD1. The V gene end was trimmed by 5 bases and the J gene end by 5 bases; junction bases not matched to a gene: 11. This CDR3 spans 17 amino acids. Germline V lookup: CDR1 SGHTA, CDR2 FQGNSA. The CDR3 spells CASSTPPGTGATGELFF. As DNA, the CDR3 is TGTGCCAGCAGCACCCCCCCCGGGACAGGGGCGACCGGGGAGCTGTTTTTT.

This sequence joins TRBV5-1 and TRBJ1-1; the D is unclear. In germline, CDR1 is SGHRS, CDR2 YFSETQ. The CDR3 runs 14 residues. Trimming took off 5 bases at V and 0 bases at J, with 11 bases between the two ends. CDR3 amino acids: CASRNERLNTEAFF. The CDR3 DNA follows: TGCGCCAGCAGAAACGAGAGATTGAACACTGAAGCTTTCTTT.

The chain has TRBV5-1 and TRBJ2-3, with a weak D call TRBD1 (6 bases). V was pared by 6 bases and J by 4 bases, with 15 bases between. The CDR3 runs to 14 residues. Germline loops: CDR1 SGHRS, CDR2 YFSETQ. The CDR3 region is CASTDPQGSDTQYF. CDR3 coding DNA: TGCGCCAGCACCGACCCACAGGGTTCAGATACGCAGTATTTT.

This clone was seen ten or more times. The genes are TRBV16 and TRBJ1-5; TRBD1 is a possible D gene (6 bases). V was cut by 0 bases and J by 3 bases, with 12 bases left in between. The CDR3 is 16 residues long. Germline loops: CDR1 KGHSY, CDR2 FQNENV. This chain's CDR3 is CASSQSTRGDNQPQHF. CDR3 bases: TGTGCCAGCAGCCAATCGACCAGGGGCGACAATCAGCCCCAGCATTTT.